The 9 T cell receptor beta chains in this list originate from one sample, sequenced in a study of post-analysis software for immune sequencing data. Unique molecular identifiers had been added to the TCR beta cDNA libraries. TCRdb called the PCR reads again in MiXCR, with one record for every CDR3 protein. Altogether about 620,000 distinct CDR3 sequences are present, roughly two fifths being singletons, with the ten largest covering 1.5% to 2%. General study points: Higher frequency in patients than in controls was seen for about 5 TRBV segments, with TRBV5-6, TRBV5-1 and TRBV20-1 among them.

For these receptors, no antigen is known. The sequencing sample was made of blood. The receptors come from a girl aged 5-17 years with multiple sclerosis.

This clonotype showed up just a few times. The gene calls are TRBV11-2 and TRBJ2-3; D gene uncertain. Germline assignment: CDR1 SGHAT and CDR2 FQNNGV. V lost 2 bases to trimming and J lost 0 bases, with 6 bases between them. The length of the CDR3 is 14 residues. The CDR3 region has the DNA TGTGCCAGCAGCTTACGGCCAAGCACAGATACGCAGTATTTT. The encoded protein is CASSLRPSTDTQYF.

The chain recombines TRBV12-3 or TRBV12-4 with TRBJ2-1; tentative D call: TRBD2 (6 bases). V was clipped by 5 bases and J by 5 bases, with 13 bases between them. The CDR3 runs 14 residues. The CDR3, as DNA: TGTGCCAGCAGTCCCTCAGCGGGTCACAATGAGCAGTTCTTC. Amino acid sequence: CASSPSAGHNEQFF.

This clonotype occurred a few times. The gene calls are TRBV7-2 and TRBJ1-2, with a weak D call TRBD1 (5 bases). This CDR3 is 12 amino acids long. V dropped 5 bases and J dropped 8 bases, with 12 bases sitting between them. Per the germline V gene, CDR1 is SGHTA and CDR2 is FQGNSA. The DNA for the CDR3 is TGTGCCAGCAGCCGGGACCTAGGGGGCTACACCTTC. Protein product: CASSRDLGGYTF.

This chain links TRBV12-3 or TRBV12-4 with TRBJ1-5; the D is unclear. The CDR3 spans 12 residues. Trimming pared 6 bases from V and 7 bases from J, leaving 10 bases between. In DNA, the CDR3 is TGTGCCAGCAGATTGGTGGAACAGCCCCAGCATTTT. Its translation: CASRLVEQPQHF.

J is TRBJ2-5 and V is TRBV10-3; 9 bases agree with TRBD2. The CDR3 has 16 residues. Germline assignment: CDR1 ENHRY and CDR2 SYGVKD. The ends lost 6 bases at V and 7 bases at J; junction bases unmatched: 15. Written as DNA, the CDR3 is TGTGCCATCAGGGATAGCGGGGGACAGAATGACGGGACCCAGTACTTC. This translates into CAIRDSGGQNDGTQYF.

The chain's CDR3 is CASSKGGLGSYEQYF. Here the CDR3 DNA reads TGTGCCAGCAGTAAGGGGGGGCTTGGATCCTACGAGCAGTACTTC. The chain is built from TRBV2 and TRBJ2-7, with a possible D match to TRBD2 (7 bases). Per the germline V gene, CDR1 is SNHLY and CDR2 is FYNNEI. Between the trimmed V and J ends, which lost 5 bases and 1 base, there was a span of 15 bases. The CDR3 is 15 amino acids. Variable domain in full (rest from reference TRBV2 and TRBJ2-7): EPEVTQTPSHQVTQMGQEVILRCVPISNHLYFYWYRQILGQKVEFLVSFYNNEISEKSEIFDDQFSVERPDGSNFTLKIRSTKLEDSAMYFCASSKGGLGSYEQYFGPGTRLTVT.

The chain uses TRBV12-3 or TRBV12-4 and TRBJ1-2; D gene ambiguous. The ends were cut back, 3 bases at V and 7 bases at J, with 12 bases in the middle. This CDR3 spans 13 amino acids. CDR3 DNA sequence: TGTGCCAGCAGTTTTCGGGGAGGTGCTGGCTACACCTTC. The encoded protein is CASSFRGGAGYTF.

Turning to this clonotype: One end of the junction is discordant with germline, which a read error may explain. J is TRBJ2-3 and V is TRBV12-3 or TRBV12-4; no definite D call. The CDR3 consists of 13 residues. The CDR3: CASSPRRVDTRYF. The CDR3 nucleotides read TGTGCCAGCAGTCCCCGTCGTGTGGATACGCGGTATTTT.

The chain has TRBV29-1 and TRBJ2-7; TRBD1 might be the D (5 bases). V shed 7 bases and J shed 2 bases, with 9 bases lying between them. The CDR3 totals 11 residues. CDR1 is SQVTM and CDR2 is ANQGSEA in the germline V gene. CDR3 amino acids: CSASGTYEQYF. CDR3 DNA: TGCAGCGCATCAGGGACCTACGAGCAGTACTTC.